This note documents a single T cell receptor beta chain sequence. The sample belongs to a study of blood T cell repertoires in COVID-19. Study information: PBMCs, B-cell-depleted T cells, or T cells provided the cDNA or gDNA that made up the material.

The V gene's germline CDR1 is SGDLS and CDR2 YYNGEE. V lost 1 base and J 6 bases, leaving 14 bases between the germline ends. The CDR3 loop spans 15 amino acids. How the authors handled the data: For nucleated cells, counts were estimated from reference gene primer amplification. Sequencing was performed with immunoSEQ multiplex PCR; in TCRdb, only in-frame clones are kept and a portion is missing. The V and J calls and the clone size are those of that table, but D and trimming were determined from the DNA. This sample has about 210,000 clones; approximately 91% occur once, and the top ten carry 0.65% to 0.85%.

This TCR came from a man between 35 and 55 years old with acute or convalescent COVID-19. The material sequenced was peripheral blood. The rearrangement links TRBV9 to TRBJ2-1; D is perhaps TRBD2 (5 bases). The CDR3 DNA is TGTGCCAGCAGCGTATCCGCCGGGGTCCCCAATGAGCAGTTCTTC. It is translated as CASSVSAGVPNEQFF. The full variable domain, completed using reference TRBV9 and TRBJ2-1, is DSGVTQTPKHLITATGQRVTLRCSPRSGDLSVYWYQQSLDQGLQFLIQYYNGEERAKGNILERFSAQQFPDLHSELNLSSLELGDSALYFCASSVSAGVPNEQFFGPGTRLTVL.